The T cell receptor (beta chain) described here comes from a study of identical twins. Study results and limitations: Modelling approaches yielded underestimates of out-of-frame TCR alpha sharing between monozygotic twins. Memory repertoires lacked the insertion deficit that abundant cord blood beta clonotypes showed.

On this clonotype itself: Its cognate antigen is unknown.

Donors uniformly comprised healthy Caucasians. TCRdb called the 5' RACE reads again in MiXCR, with one record for every CDR3 protein. Of some 730,000 distinct CDR3 sequences listed, 15% to 20% are singletons. Germline CDR1 and CDR2: MNHEY and SMNVEV (reference sequence). The CDR3 runs 13 residues. The trim removed 8 bases at V and 2 bases at J, leaving 6 bases unmatched. The same specimen was also included in a second study, on T cells expressing NK-cell markers. As that study records: Sequenced donors, eight in total, included seven who were HCMV-seropositive and one who was seronegative.

The chain has TRBV27 and TRBJ2-7; 7 positions match TRBD2. The receptor was isolated from a woman younger than 30 in good health. The sequenced sample was PBMCs. The CDR3: CASRSGFTYEQYF. The CDR3 DNA is TGTGCCAGCCGTAGCGGGTTTACCTACGAGCAGTACTTC.